One and the same sample provided the 27 T cell receptor beta chains below, sequenced in a study of response to subunit inactivated influenza vaccine. TCRdb analysed the RT-PCR reads with MiXCR anew, one entry per CDR3 protein. Of a few hundred thousand distinct CDR3 sequences in the sample, roughly a fifth were seen once. Sample: PBMCs from blood, taken approximately 20 months after vaccination. The receptors here all came from a man aged 50 to 75 who received an inactivated influenza vaccine.

The chain links TRBV11-3 to TRBJ2-5; 7 bases fit TRBD1. The V gene's germline CDR1 is SGHNT and CDR2 YENEEA. After removal of 5 bases from V and 4 bases from J, the junction contained 16 bases not matched to a gene. The CDR3 consists of 17 residues. The CDR3: CASSQTRQGPSGETQYF. Here the CDR3 DNA reads TGTGCCAGCAGCCAGACAAGACAGGGACCTTCTGGAGAGACCCAGTACTTC. Combining the CDR3 with reference TRBV11-3 and TRBJ2-5 gives the whole variable domain EAGVVQSPRYKIIEKKQPVAFWCNPISGHNTLYWYLQNLGQGPELLIRYENEEAVDDSQLPKDRFSAERLKGVDSTLKIQPAELGDSAVYLCASSQTRQGPSGETQYFGPGTRLLVL.

The chain combines TRBV12-3 or TRBV12-4 with TRBJ1-5, with D hard to call. The CDR3 spans 15 residues. V was trimmed by 3 bases and J by 1 base, leaving 10 bases between them. CDR3 protein: CASSLLDGSNQPQHF. CDR3 sequence (DNA): TGTGCCAGCAGTTTGTTGGATGGGAGCAATCAGCCCCAGCATTTT.

The chain is built from TRBV4-1 and TRBJ1-5, with TRBD1 matching over 9 bases. The V gene end was trimmed by 4 bases and the J gene end by 6 bases; junction bases not matched to a gene: 4. From germline, CDR1 is MGHRA and CDR2 YSYEKL. The CDR3 has 14 amino acids. CDR3 nucleotides: TGCGCCAGCAGCCTCAGGGGACAGGGTCAGCCCCAGCATTTT. This sequence encodes CASSLRGQGQPQHF.

The chain uses TRBV4-3 and TRBJ2-7, with D tentatively TRBD1 (5 bases). The CDR3 totals 15 residues. Germline V gene data show CDR1 as LGHNA and CDR2 as YSLEER. The germline V and J ends were trimmed by 1 base and 3 bases, with 13 bases remaining between them. The CDR3 DNA sequence: TGCGCCAGCAGCCAAGTTAAGGGGTCTGGCTACGAGCAGTACTTC. Translating it yields CASSQVKGSGYEQYF.

The chain has TRBV29-1 and TRBJ1-6; D call uncertain. V lost 5 bases to trimming and J lost 7 bases, with 12 bases between them. Germline lookup yields CDR1 SQVTM and CDR2 ANQGSEA. The CDR3 is 13 amino acids. In nucleotides, the CDR3 is TGCAGCGTTATAGTGGTGCCAAATTCACCCCTCCACTTT. Residues: CSVIVVPNSPLHF.

The V call is TRBV5-6, the J call TRBJ2-3, with TRBD2 identical over 12 bases. The CDR3 covers 16 residues. V shed 1 base, J shed 2 bases, and the junction held 2 bases outside the gene matches. CDR1 is SGHDT and CDR2 is YYEEEE in the germline V gene. This CDR3 reads CASSLRLAGATDTQYF. CDR3 bases: TGTGCCAGCAGCTTGAGACTAGCGGGGGCCACAGATACGCAGTATTTT. Together with reference TRBV5-6 and TRBJ2-3, the CDR3 gives the full variable domain: DAGVTQSPTHLIKTRGQQVTLRCSPKSGHDTVSWYQQALGQGPQFIFQYYEEEERQRGNFPDRFSGHQFPNYSSELNVNALLLGDSALYLCASSLRLAGATDTQYFGPGTRLTVL.

This clonotype turned up a few times. J is TRBJ2-1 and V is TRBV7-9; 9 bases are shared with TRBD1. Trimming at V came to 5 bases and at J to 6 bases, leaving 14 bases not matched to a gene. This CDR3 contains 17 residues. Germline assignment: CDR1 SEHNR and CDR2 FQNEAQ (reference sequence). The CDR3 DNA sequence: TGTGCCAGCAGCCCAACCTTGACCGGGACAGGGAGCAATGAGCAGTTCTTC. It translates to CASSPTLTGTGSNEQFF.

The sample holds a few counts of this clonotype. The J gene is TRBJ2-7, the V gene TRBV25-1, with a tentative D call TRBD1 (5 bases). The CDR3 is made up of 13 amino acids. The V end was cut by 7 bases, the J end by 1 base, with 11 bases between. The germline V gene encodes CDR1 MGHDK and CDR2 SYGVNS. The CDR3 sequence: CASTETGSYEQYF. The CDR3 coding sequence is TGTGCCAGCACCGAAACAGGATCCTACGAGCAGTACTTC.

There are a few counts of this clonotype. The J gene is TRBJ1-2, the V gene TRBV21-1. TRBV21-1 is given as a pseudogene. The CDR3 totals 15 residues. For the CDR3, the DNA is TGTGCCAGCAGCAAAGTGGGCAATTCTAACTATGGCTACACCTTC. Translated, it gives CASSKVGNSNYGYTF.

The genes are TRBV7-2 and TRBJ2-7; no clear D gene. The CDR3 runs 11 residues. The V gene's germline CDR1 is SGHTA and CDR2 FQGNSA. Trimming cost V 3 bases and J 5 bases, with 5 bases left between them. CDR3 amino acids: CASSFDNEQYF. CDR3 DNA: TGTGCCAGCAGCTTTGACAACGAGCAGTACTTC.

This clonotype was seen more than once but under ten times. This rearrangement joins TRBV18 to TRBJ1-2; D gene unclear. This CDR3 comprises 16 residues. Trimming left V 2 bases short and J 0 bases short, with 13 bases between. Germline lookup yields CDR1 KGHSH and CDR2 LQKENI. The CDR3 sequence is CASSPAPGYANYGYTF. DNA of the CDR3: TGTGCCAGCTCACCAGCTCCGGGTTACGCTAACTATGGCTACACCTTC.

J is TRBJ2-5 and V is TRBV10-3; 13 positions match TRBD2. The CDR3 loop spans 15 amino acids. CDR1 and CDR2 (germline): ENHRY, SYGVKD. V was clipped by 5 bases and J by 2 bases; unmatched bases: 2. The CDR3 protein is CAISRLAGGQETQYF. The CDR3 DNA reads TGTGCCATCAGTAGACTAGCGGGAGGACAAGAGACCCAGTACTTC.

This chain links TRBV5-1 with TRBJ1-2; D is ambiguous. CDR1 and CDR2 from the germline V gene are SGHRS and YFSETQ. The CDR3 is made up of 15 amino acids. Trimming removed 7 bases from V and 2 bases from J, with 18 bases in between. CDR3: CASGSSGGWNYGYTF. CDR3 coding DNA: TGCGCCAGCGGATCTTCTGGCGGGTGGAACTATGGCTACACCTTC.

The chain combines TRBV18 with TRBJ1-1, with D unresolved. V lost 0 bases and J 0 bases, leaving 11 bases between the germline ends. CDR1 KGHSH and CDR2 LQKENI come from the germline V gene. The CDR3 totals 16 residues. CDR3 in amino acids: CASSPPARGMNTEAFF. The CDR3 nucleotides read TGTGCCAGCTCACCACCGGCTCGTGGCATGAACACTGAAGCTTTCTTT.

This clonotype was picked up one time. The chain joins TRBV15 to TRBJ2-3; D not resolved. Trimming left V 4 bases short and J 6 bases short, with 26 bases between. CDR1 is LNHNV and CDR2 is YYDKDF in the germline V gene (reference sequence). This CDR3 is 18 amino acids long. CDR3 amino acids: CATSKGLGRMLKQDTQYF. CDR3 nucleotide sequence: TGTGCCACCAGCAAAGGGCTAGGGCGGATGCTAAAGCAGGATACGCAGTATTTT.

The V gene is TRBV14, the J gene TRBJ1-5; TRBD1 matches 8 bases. The germline V gene encodes CDR1 SGHDN and CDR2 FVKESK. The CDR3 extends over 15 amino acids. With V trimmed by 4 bases and J by 4 bases, 6 bases remained unmatched. CDR3 nucleotide sequence: TGTGCCAGCAGCCGAACAGACAGGGGAAATCAGCCCCAGCATTTT. Translating it yields CASSRTDRGNQPQHF. The full variable domain, in which reference TRBV14 and TRBJ1-5 provide the parts outside the CDR3, is EAGVTQFPSHSVIEKGQTVTLRCDPISGHDNLYWYRRVMGKEIKFLLHFVKESKQDESGMPNNRFLAERTGGTYSTLKVQPAELEDSGVYFCASSRTDRGNQPQHFGDGTRLSIL.

A few counts support this clonotype. The V and J genes are TRBV18 and TRBJ1-4; D is ambiguous. Per the germline V gene, CDR1 is KGHSH and CDR2 is LQKENI. The CDR3 is 15 amino acids. The V end lost 3 bases, the J end lost 0 bases, and 8 bases lay between the germline ends. This CDR3 is CASSPTEATNEKLFF. Written as DNA, the CDR3 is TGTGCCAGCTCACCTACAGAAGCAACTAATGAAAAACTGTTTTTT. Filled out from reference TRBV18 and TRBJ1-4, the complete variable domain reads NAGVMQNPRHLVRRRGQEARLRCSPMKGHSHVYWYRQLPEEGLKFMVYLQKENIIDESGMPKERFSAEFPKEGPSILRIQQVVRGDSAAYFCASSPTEATNEKLFFGSGTQLSVL.

In its sample, this clonotype was seen many times. This sequence joins TRBV5-5 and TRBJ1-5; 7 nucleotides line up with TRBD1. V trimming: 4 bases; J trimming: 3 bases; junction bases outside the gene matches: 4. Germline CDR1 SGHKS, CDR2 YYEKEE (reference sequence). This CDR3 spans 14 amino acids. CDR3 nucleotide sequence: TGTGCCAGCAGCCCGGGACAGCTCAATCAGCCCCAGCATTTT. Encoded protein: CASSPGQLNQPQHF.

This clonotype turned up a few times. The chain has TRBV28 and TRBJ1-2, with TRBD1 identical over 8 bases. V lost 1 base and J lost 6; bases outside the gene matches: 4. CDR3 length equals 14 residues. CDR1 and CDR2 from the germline V gene are MDHEN and SYDVKM. DNA for the CDR3: TGTGCCAGCAGTTTATCAGGGGGCGAAAATGGCTACACCTTC. Protein: CASSLSGGENGYTF.

This clonotype appeared a few times. This chain links TRBV3-1 with TRBJ2-3, with D possibly matching TRBD2 (5 bases). Trimming pared 6 bases from V and 2 bases from J, leaving 15 bases between. In germline, CDR1 is LGHDT, CDR2 YNNKEL (reference sequence). The CDR3 sequence is 15 residues long. CDR3 in DNA: TGTGCCAGCAGGAGAGAGGGTCTTCTCACAGATACGCAGTATTTT. It is translated as CASRREGLLTDTQYF.

This clonotype was seen only a few times. J is TRBJ1-2 and V is TRBV3-1; D is perhaps TRBD1 (6 bases). Per the germline V gene, CDR1 is LGHDT and CDR2 is YNNKEL (reference sequence). This CDR3 region has 15 residues. V was pared by 4 bases and J by 0 bases, with 12 bases between. CDR3 sequence reads: CASSPTTGTNYGYTF. CDR3 coding DNA: TGTGCCAGCAGCCCAACGACAGGAACTAACTATGGCTACACCTTC. Full variable domain (remainder filled in from reference TRBV3-1 and TRBJ1-2): DTAVSQTPKYLVTQMGNDKSIKCEQNLGHDTMYWYKQDSKKFLKIMFSYNNKELIINETVPNRFSPKSPDKAHLNLHINSLELGDSAVYFCASSPTTGTNYGYTFGSGTRLTVV.

This clonotype was detected only a few times. The chain carries TRBV2 and TRBJ1-5, with 7 bases identical to TRBD1. The CDR3 contains 15 residues. With V trimmed by 8 bases and J by 0 bases, 7 bases remained unmatched. CDR1 and CDR2 (germline): SNHLY, FYNNEI. The CDR3 nucleotides are TGTGCCAGCGGAAGACAGGGTTATAGCAATCAGCCCCAGCATTTT. Its protein product is CASGRQGYSNQPQHF.

The chain recombines TRBV11-2 with TRBJ2-1; no definite D call. Germline loops: CDR1 SGHAT, CDR2 FQNNGV. Trimming took off 3 bases at V and 4 bases at J, with 19 bases between the two ends. The CDR3 is 17 residues long. The DNA for the CDR3 is TGTGCCAGCAGCTTTACGCCAATAAACCCCGAATACAATGAGCAGTTCTTC. Translation gives CASSFTPINPEYNEQFF.

This clonotype was detected a few times. The chain employs TRBV28 and TRBJ2-7; TRBD2 aligns across 11 bases. The V and J ends lost 1 base and 2 bases, in that order; junction bases with no gene match: 7. The CDR3 is 17 residues long. Germline assignment: CDR1 MDHEN and CDR2 SYDVKM. For the CDR3, the DNA is TGTGCCAGCAGTTTATCCCCACTAGCGGGAGATCCCTACGAGCAGTACTTC. Encoded protein: CASSLSPLAGDPYEQYF.

Turning to this clonotype: Because the CDR3 is missing its conserved closing phenylalanine or tryptophan, this is likely a read error. V usage is TRBV11-2 and J usage is TRBJ2-7; maybe TRBD2 (6 bases). The CDR3 runs to 15 residues. Germline V gene lookup returns CDR1 SGHAT and CDR2 FQNNGV. The germline V and J ends were trimmed by 6 bases and 1 base, with 16 bases remaining between them. The CDR3 loop reads CASRERASASYEQYS. Here the CDR3 DNA reads TGTGCCAGCAGAGAACGGGCTAGCGCATCCTACGAGCAGTACTCC.

This clonotype was counted a few times. This chain joins TRBV18 and TRBJ2-7; TRBD1 matches at 12 bases. The germline V gene has CDR1 KGHSH and CDR2 LQKENI. The length of the CDR3 is 15 residues. The J segment lost 3 bases and the V segment lost 3 bases, leaving 3 bases of the junction unmatched. CDR3 nucleotide sequence: TGTGCCAGCTCACCTGGGACAGGGGGCCTCTACGAGCAGTACTTC. Translated: CASSPGTGGLYEQYF.

This clonotype was picked up one time. The chain uses TRBV4-3 and TRBJ2-3; no reliable D call. CDR3 length: 13 amino acids. Germline assignment: CDR1 LGHNA and CDR2 YSLEER. The V gene lost 3 bases and the J gene lost 7 bases, with 11 bases spanning the gap. The chain's CDR3 is CASSQDRTYTQYF. CDR3 nucleotide sequence: TGCGCCAGCAGCCAGGACCGGACCTATACGCAGTATTTT.